This section outlines one T cell receptor (beta chain) sequence together with its context. There is no known antigen for this receptor. No base qualities exist here, and no much larger clone lies one base off it. The data derive from a study of OX40 agonist ivuxolimab in advanced cancers. General notes on the study: The costimulatory receptor OX40 (CD134) was targeted by ivuxolimab, a fully human IgG2 agonistic monoclonal antibody. Prior anti-PD-1, anti-PD-L1 or anti-CTLA-4 therapy was permitted, and 30% to 50% of dose-escalation patients had received checkpoint inhibitors. Intravenous ivuxolimab was administered to patients every 2 weeks at six dose levels: 0.01, 0.1, 0.3, 1.5, 3 and 10 mg/kg. Three dose-escalation patients achieved partial responses, one with hepatocellular carcinoma and two with cutaneous melanoma. Of the approximately 50 dose-escalation patients, hepatocellular carcinoma was present in 19, melanoma in approximately 15, renal cell carcinoma in 9 and head and neck cancer in 9. The paper describes the monotherapy dose-escalation part (N of about 50 patients) of the phase I trial of ivuxolimab. Peripheral TCRbeta sequencing was intended to test whether TCR sequence diversity was altered and clonal T-cell expansion was caused by ivuxolimab. In the dose-escalation cohort, 70% to 85% of patients were male, and the mean age was approximately 60 years, with a range of roughly 20 to 79.

Results and caveats for the whole study, not just this receptor: At doses of 0.1 to 3.0 mg/kg, clonal expansion of both CD4+ and CD8+ T cells in blood was seen between baseline and week 6. Antigen specificity was not determined for the clonally expanded peripheral T cells. In partial responders in the 0.1-3.0 mg/kg groups, normalized peripheral clonal expansion was found to be among the lowest, especially among CD8+ T cells. Low levels of normalized T-cell clonal expansion were also seen in some patients who did not respond. On average, CD8+ T cells showed more expanded clones than CD4+ T cells after ivuxolimab.

Genomic DNA was extracted from sorted cells for sequencing of the TCRbeta CDR3 region. TCRbeta CDR3 regions were sequenced using the immunoSEQ Assay. TCRdb limited this immuneACCESS table to in-frame rearrangements with V and J called. A share of clones is missing; checked studies link under half to unresolved V genes, and the rest is unexplained. The sample records 19,000 or so clones, 87% of which are singletons. In total, the top ten clones hold 25% of the sample. Spanning cysteine to phenylalanine, the CDR3 consists of 18 amino acids. Only CDR3 DNA remains: 54 bases, in frame from the first base. The trim is 4 bases for V and 3 bases for J, with a gap of 23 bases between the germline ends. As encoded in the germline V gene (reference sequence), CDR1 is SEHNR while CDR2 is FQNEAQ. Patients with autoimmune disease history or receiving systemic immunosuppression were excluded from the trial. In every dose cohort, peripheral blood was drawn for TCR sequencing at baseline, cycle 4 day 1, and cycle 7 day 1. The samples were taken from a phase I, first-in-human, multicenter, open-label dose-escalation trial of ivuxolimab. The trial enrolled adults with locally advanced or metastatic head and neck squamous cell, hepatocellular, melanoma or renal cell carcinoma. CD4+ and CD8+ T cells were sorted separately from peripheral blood before TCR sequencing.

This receptor was taken from an adult with an advanced solid tumor such as melanoma, head and neck, liver or kidney cancer. The source was CD4+ or CD8+ T cells sorted from blood, collected in a trial of the OX40 agonist ivuxolimab. The V and J genes are TRBV7-9 and TRBJ2-3; TRBD2 might be the D gene, on 5 matching bases. The DNA sequence is as follows: TGTGCCAGCAGCTGGCGCCTCGACCGGACGGAGGTGACAGATACGCAGTATTTT. Its protein reads: CASSWRLDRTEVTDTQYF.